The present T cell receptor beta chain was sequenced within a study of blood T cell repertoires in COVID-19. Background on the study: Researchers got acute and convalescent COVID-19 samples from the United States, Italy and Spain. T cells, B-cell-depleted T cells, or PBMCs supplied cDNA or gDNA.

In the original workflow: How many nucleated cells were present was estimated from reference gene primer amplification. Only in-frame clones appear in the TCRdb table, and some are missing; sequencing was by immunoSEQ multiplex PCR. V and J calls and clone size come straight from that table; D and trimming were deduced from the DNA. The sample lists roughly 41,000 clones, over 75% seen once, with about 12% in the top ten. This CDR3 has 14 residues. Germline V lookup: CDR1 SNHLY, CDR2 FYNNEI. V gave up 8 bases and J gave up 1 base, with 14 bases separating them. The sequence came from a man between 60 and 75 years old with active COVID-19. V usage is TRBV2 and J usage is TRBJ1-1; D may be TRBD1 (5 bases). The sequencing input was peripheral blood. CDR3 sequence (DNA): TGTGCCAGCCGGGACGGGAGCCCGAACACTGAAGCTTTCTTT. This translates into CASRDGSPNTEAFF.